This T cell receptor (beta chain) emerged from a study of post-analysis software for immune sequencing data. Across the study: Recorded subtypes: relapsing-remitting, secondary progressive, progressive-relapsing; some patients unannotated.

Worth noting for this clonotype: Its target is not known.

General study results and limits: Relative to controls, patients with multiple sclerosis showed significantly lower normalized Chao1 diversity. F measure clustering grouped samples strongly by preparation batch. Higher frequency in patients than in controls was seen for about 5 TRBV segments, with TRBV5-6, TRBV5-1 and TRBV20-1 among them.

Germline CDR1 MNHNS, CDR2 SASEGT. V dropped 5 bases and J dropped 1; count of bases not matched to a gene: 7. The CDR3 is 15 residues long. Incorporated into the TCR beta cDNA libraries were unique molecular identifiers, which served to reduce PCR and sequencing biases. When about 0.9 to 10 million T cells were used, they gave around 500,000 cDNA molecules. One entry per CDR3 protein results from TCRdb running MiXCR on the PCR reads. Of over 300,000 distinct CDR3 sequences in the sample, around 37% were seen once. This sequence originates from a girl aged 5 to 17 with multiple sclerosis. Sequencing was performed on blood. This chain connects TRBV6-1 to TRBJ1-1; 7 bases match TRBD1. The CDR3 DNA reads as TGTGCCAGCAGTCCCGGCGCAGGGGGGAACACTGAAGCTTTCTTT. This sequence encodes CASSPGAGGNTEAFF.